One and the same sample provided the 8 T cell receptor beta chains below, sequenced in a study of cytomegalovirus exposure and HLA in healthy donors. PCR employed 60 Vbeta and 13 Jbeta primers. Using immunoSEQ multiplex PCR, the repertoire was profiled, and TCRdb retains in-frame clones only, with some absent. The sample lists about 200,000 clones, roughly 80% seen once, with 0.22% in the top ten. Sequenced material: PBMCs. The origin of the receptors is a girl aged 2-10 years in good health and CMV-seronegative.

The chain is built from TRBV5-5 and TRBJ1-1; tentatively, D is TRBD1 (5 bases). CDR1 is SGHKS and CDR2 is YYEKEE in the germline V gene (reference sequence). Between the trimmed V and J ends, which lost 0 bases and 3 bases, there was a span of 18 bases. There are 17 residues in the CDR3. CDR3 in amino acids: CASSLEVGAGLDTEAFF. The CDR3 DNA follows: TGTGCCAGCAGCTTGGAAGTCGGGGCGGGGTTGGACACTGAAGCTTTCTTT.

This rearrangement joins TRBV30 to TRBJ2-4; TRBD1 might be the D (5 bases). This CDR3 is 14 amino acids long. Germline CDR1 and CDR2: GTSNPN and SVGIG (reference sequence). The ends were cut back, 3 bases at V and 15 bases at J, with 24 bases in the middle. The DNA for the CDR3 is TGTGCCTGGAGCGGCTCGATCAGGGAATCCCCTTGGTACTTC. This codes for CAWSGSIRESPWYF.

This clone was counted between two and nine times. The chain carries TRBV5-6 and TRBJ1-2; TRBD1 is a possible D gene (5 bases). Germline-derived CDR1 and CDR2 are SGHDT and YYEEEE. V was shortened by 4 bases and J by 0 bases, with 7 bases between the two germline ends. CDR3 length: 13 amino acids. CDR3 DNA sequence: TGTGCCAGCAGCCCGGACACTAACTATGGCTACACCTTC. Amino acids: CASSPDTNYGYTF.

The rearrangement uses TRBV6-1 and TRBJ1-2; 7 bases map to TRBD1. V lost 4 bases, J lost 3 bases, and 5 bases stayed unmatched. The CDR3 is 14 residues long. Germline V gene lookup returns CDR1 MNHNS and CDR2 SASEGT. The CDR3 region is CASSAGDRYYGYTF. CDR3 coding DNA: TGTGCCAGCAGTGCCGGGGACAGATACTATGGCTACACCTTC.

This clone was counted a few times. This rearrangement joins TRBV27 to TRBJ2-7; a weak D match, TRBD2 (6 bases). CDR3 length equals 17 residues. Germline V gene sequence: CDR1 MNHEY, CDR2 SMNVEV (reference sequence). Trimming shortened V by 8 bases and J by 3 bases, and 26 bases separated the two germline ends. The CDR3 region has the DNA TGTGCCAGCCAAAAGGGGCTCGGCGGGAAGAGGTACTACGAGCAGTACTTC. It is translated as CASQKGLGGKRYYEQYF.

V is TRBV6-6 and J is TRBJ1-2, with 7 bases identical to TRBD1. Germline V CDR1 and CDR2: MNHNY, SVGAGI (reference sequence). The V segment lost 7 bases and the J segment 4 bases; nucleotides outside the gene matches: 6. The CDR3 runs to 13 residues. The CDR3: CASTDRVGYGYTF. The DNA for the CDR3 is TGTGCCAGCACAGACAGGGTGGGCTATGGCTACACCTTC.

The chain combines TRBV9 with TRBJ1-2; D not resolved. V lost 4 bases to trimming and J lost 8 bases, with 18 bases between them. This CDR3 is built from 14 residues. Germline CDR1 is SGDLS and CDR2 is YYNGEE. The CDR3 spells CASSSSSSPMGYTF. Here the CDR3 DNA reads TGTGCCAGCAGCTCCTCCTCGTCCCCTATGGGCTACACCTTC.

The chain employs TRBV11-3 and TRBJ2-1, with D perhaps TRBD2 (5 bases). This CDR3 has 13 amino acids. Germline loops: CDR1 SGHNT, CDR2 YENEEA. V dropped 5 bases and J dropped 6 bases, with 11 bases sitting between them. In DNA form, the CDR3 reads TGTGCCAGCAGCCCTAGCCTCTCCAATGAGCAGTTCTTC. This translates into CASSPSLSNEQFF.